The T cell receptor (beta chain) under discussion was sequenced for a study of PD-L1 blockade in urothelial cancer. Turning to the study itself: Atezolizumab 1,200 mg was given intravenously every 3 weeks, starting 2014.

Study conclusions and caveats: At the 3-week point, tumor-associated blood clones expanded more in durable-benefit patients.

The ends were cut back, 1 base at V and 6 bases at J, with 10 bases in the middle. In germline, CDR1 is SGHVS, CDR2 FNYEAQ. This CDR3 has 15 residues. As to this clone: Its antigen is not known.

The protocol was immunoSEQ multiplex PCR, while the TCRdb copy is restricted to in-frame clones and leaves out a portion. This sample carries about 52,000 clones, around three quarters of them seen once, and the ten largest clones take 3.6%. The chain carries TRBV7-6 and TRBJ1-6; weak D call: TRBD1 (6 bases). The material sequenced was PBMCs, taken around atezolizumab (anti-PD-L1) treatment. The source is a man between 65 and 85 years old with urothelial cancer. The CDR3 DNA reads TGTGCCAGCAGCTTAGTAGGGGGGGGTAATTCACCCCTCCACTTT. Amino acid sequence: CASSLVGGGNSPLHF.